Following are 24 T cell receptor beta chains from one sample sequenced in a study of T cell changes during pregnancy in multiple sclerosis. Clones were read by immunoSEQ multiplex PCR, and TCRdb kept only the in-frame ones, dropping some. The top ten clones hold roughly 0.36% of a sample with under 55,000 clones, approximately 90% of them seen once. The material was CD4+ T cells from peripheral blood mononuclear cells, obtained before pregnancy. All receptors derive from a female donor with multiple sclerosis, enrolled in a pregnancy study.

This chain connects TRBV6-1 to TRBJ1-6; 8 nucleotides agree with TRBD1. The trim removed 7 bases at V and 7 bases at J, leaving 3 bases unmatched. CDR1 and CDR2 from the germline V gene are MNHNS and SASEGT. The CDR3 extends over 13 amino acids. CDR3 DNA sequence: TGTGCCAGCAACGACAGGGGCAATTCACCCCTCCACTTT. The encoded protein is CASNDRGNSPLHF.

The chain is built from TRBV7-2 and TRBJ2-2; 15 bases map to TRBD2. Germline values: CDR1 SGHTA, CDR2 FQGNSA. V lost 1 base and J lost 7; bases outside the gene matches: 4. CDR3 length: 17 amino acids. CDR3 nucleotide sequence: TGTGCCAGCAGCTTAGGCGGACTAGCGGGAGGGAGCGGGGAGCTGTTTTTT. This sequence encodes CASSLGGLAGGSGELFF.

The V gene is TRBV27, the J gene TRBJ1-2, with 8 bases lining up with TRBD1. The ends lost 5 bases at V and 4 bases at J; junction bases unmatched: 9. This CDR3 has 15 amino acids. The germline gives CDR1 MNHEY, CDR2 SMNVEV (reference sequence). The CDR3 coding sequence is TGTGCCAGCAGTCCCGGGACAGGCTTTGGCTATGGCTACACCTTC. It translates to CASSPGTGFGYGYTF.

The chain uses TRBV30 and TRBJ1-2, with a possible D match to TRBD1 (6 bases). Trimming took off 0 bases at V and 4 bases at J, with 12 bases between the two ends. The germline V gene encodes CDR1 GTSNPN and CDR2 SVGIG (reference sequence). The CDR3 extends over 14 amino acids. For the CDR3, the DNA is TGTGCCTGGAGTGTACCAGGGGCTCCCTATGGCTACACCTTC. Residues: CAWSVPGAPYGYTF.

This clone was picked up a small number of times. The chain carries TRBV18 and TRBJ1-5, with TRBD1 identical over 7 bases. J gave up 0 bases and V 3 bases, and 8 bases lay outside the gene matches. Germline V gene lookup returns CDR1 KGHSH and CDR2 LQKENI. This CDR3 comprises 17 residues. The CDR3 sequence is CASSPLGTANSNQPQHF. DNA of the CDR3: TGTGCCAGCTCACCTCTTGGGACAGCTAATAGCAATCAGCCCCAGCATTTT.

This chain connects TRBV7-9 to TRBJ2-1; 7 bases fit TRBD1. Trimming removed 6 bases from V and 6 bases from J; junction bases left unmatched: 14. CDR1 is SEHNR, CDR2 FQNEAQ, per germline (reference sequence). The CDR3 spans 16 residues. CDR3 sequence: CASRLLTGTVGNEQFF. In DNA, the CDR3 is TGTGCCAGCAGGCTACTAACAGGGACAGTAGGCAATGAGCAGTTCTTC.

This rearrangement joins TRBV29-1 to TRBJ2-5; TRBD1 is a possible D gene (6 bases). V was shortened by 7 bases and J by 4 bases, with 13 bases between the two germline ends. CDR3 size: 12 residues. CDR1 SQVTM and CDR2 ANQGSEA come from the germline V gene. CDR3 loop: CSGEVQGETQYF. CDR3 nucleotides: TGCAGCGGTGAGGTACAGGGAGAGACCCAGTACTTC.

The CDR3 nucleotides read TGTGCCAGTAGTATTCAGGGTTCCGAGCAGTACTTC. This encodes CASSIQGSEQYF. The genes are TRBV19 and TRBJ2-7, with D perhaps matching TRBD1 (5 bases). Deletions cut 3 bases from V and 6 bases from J, with 9 bases between. The CDR3 covers 12 residues. Looked up from germline, CDR1 is LNHDA and CDR2 is SQIVND (reference sequence).

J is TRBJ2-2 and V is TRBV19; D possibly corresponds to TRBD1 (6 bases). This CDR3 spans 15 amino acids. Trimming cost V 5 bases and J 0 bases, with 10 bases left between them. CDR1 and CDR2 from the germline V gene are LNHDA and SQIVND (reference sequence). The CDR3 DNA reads TGTGCCAGTAGTTTGGGACATACGAACACCGGGGAGCTGTTTTTT. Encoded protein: CASSLGHTNTGELFF.

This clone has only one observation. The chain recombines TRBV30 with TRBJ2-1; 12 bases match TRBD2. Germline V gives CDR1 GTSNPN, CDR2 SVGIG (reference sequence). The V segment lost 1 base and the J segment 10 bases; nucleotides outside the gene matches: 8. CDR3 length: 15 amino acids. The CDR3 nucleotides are TGTGCCTGGAGTGGACTAGCGGGAGAGGTAGGAGAGCAGTTCTTC. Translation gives CAWSGLAGEVGEQFF.

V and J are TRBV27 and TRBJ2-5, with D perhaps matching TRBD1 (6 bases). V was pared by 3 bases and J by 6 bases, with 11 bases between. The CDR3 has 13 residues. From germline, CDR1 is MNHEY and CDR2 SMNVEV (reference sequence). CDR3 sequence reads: CASSFRQGKTQYF. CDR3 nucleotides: TGTGCCAGCAGTTTCAGGCAGGGGAAGACCCAGTACTTC.

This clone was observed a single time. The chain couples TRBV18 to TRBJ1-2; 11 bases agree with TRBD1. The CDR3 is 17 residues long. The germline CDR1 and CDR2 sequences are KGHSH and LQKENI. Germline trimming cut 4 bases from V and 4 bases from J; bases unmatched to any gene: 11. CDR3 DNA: TGTGCCAGCTCACTGGGACAGGGGGGCCTCACTCCCTATGGCTACACCTTC. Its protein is CASSLGQGGLTPYGYTF.

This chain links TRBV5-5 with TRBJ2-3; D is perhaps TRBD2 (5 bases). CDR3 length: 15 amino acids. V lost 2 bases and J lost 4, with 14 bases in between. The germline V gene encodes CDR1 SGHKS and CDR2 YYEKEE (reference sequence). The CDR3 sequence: CASSLGLIGPDTQYF. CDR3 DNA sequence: TGTGCCAGCAGCTTAGGACTCATCGGCCCAGATACGCAGTATTTT.

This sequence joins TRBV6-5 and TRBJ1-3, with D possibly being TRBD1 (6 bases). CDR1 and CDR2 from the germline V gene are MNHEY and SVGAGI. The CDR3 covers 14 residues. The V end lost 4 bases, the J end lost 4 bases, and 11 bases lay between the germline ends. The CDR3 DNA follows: TGTGCCAGCAGTTTCACAGGGTCGGGAAACACCATATATTTT. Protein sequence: CASSFTGSGNTIYF.

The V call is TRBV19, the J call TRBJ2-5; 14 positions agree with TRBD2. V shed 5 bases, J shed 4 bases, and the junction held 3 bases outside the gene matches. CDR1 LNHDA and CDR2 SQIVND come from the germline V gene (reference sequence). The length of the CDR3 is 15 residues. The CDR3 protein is CASSGTSGRAETQYF. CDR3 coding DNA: TGTGCCAGTAGTGGGACTAGCGGGAGAGCAGAGACCCAGTACTTC. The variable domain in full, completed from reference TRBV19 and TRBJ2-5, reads DGGITQSPKYLFRKEGQNVTLSCEQNLNHDAMYWYRQDPGQGLRLIYYSQIVNDFQKGDIAEGYSVSREKKESFPLTVTSAQKNPTAFYLCASSGTSGRAETQYFGPGTRLLVL.

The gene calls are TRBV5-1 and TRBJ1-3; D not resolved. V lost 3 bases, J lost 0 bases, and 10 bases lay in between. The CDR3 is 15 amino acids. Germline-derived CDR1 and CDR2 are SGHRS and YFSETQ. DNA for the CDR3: TGCGCCAGCAGCTCCTCCGGGAACTCTGGAAACACCATATATTTT. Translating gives CASSSSGNSGNTIYF.

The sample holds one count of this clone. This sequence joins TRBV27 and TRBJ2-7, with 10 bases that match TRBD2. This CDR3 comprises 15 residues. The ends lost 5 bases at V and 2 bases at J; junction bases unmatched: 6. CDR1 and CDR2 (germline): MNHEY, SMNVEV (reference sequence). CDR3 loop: CASSQGLADAYEQYF. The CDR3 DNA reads TGTGCCAGCAGTCAAGGACTAGCGGATGCCTACGAGCAGTACTTC.

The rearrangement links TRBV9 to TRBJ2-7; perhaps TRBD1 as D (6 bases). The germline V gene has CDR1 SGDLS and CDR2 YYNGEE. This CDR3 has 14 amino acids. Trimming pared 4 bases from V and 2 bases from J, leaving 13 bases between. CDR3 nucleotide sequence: TGTGCCAGCAGCAAGGGGGACACGACCTACGAGCAGTACTTC. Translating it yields CASSKGDTTYEQYF.

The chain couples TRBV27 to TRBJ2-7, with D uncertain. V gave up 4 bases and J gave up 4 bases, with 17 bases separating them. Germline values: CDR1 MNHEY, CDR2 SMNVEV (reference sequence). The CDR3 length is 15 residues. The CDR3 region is CASSSVQAGRYEQYF. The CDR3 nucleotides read TGTGCCAGCAGTTCGGTCCAGGCTGGTAGGTACGAGCAGTACTTC.

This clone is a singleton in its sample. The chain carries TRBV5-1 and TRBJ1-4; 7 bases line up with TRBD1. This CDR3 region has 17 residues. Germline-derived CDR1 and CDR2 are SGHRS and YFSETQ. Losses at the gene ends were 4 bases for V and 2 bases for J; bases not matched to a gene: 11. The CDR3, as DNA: TGCGCCAGCAGCGTAGCCCCGACAGGGACGACTAATGAAAAACTGTTTTTT. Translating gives CASSVAPTGTTNEKLFF.

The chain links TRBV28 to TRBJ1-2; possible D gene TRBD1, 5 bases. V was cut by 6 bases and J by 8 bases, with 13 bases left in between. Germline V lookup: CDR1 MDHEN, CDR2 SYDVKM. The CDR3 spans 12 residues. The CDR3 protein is CASSQAGGGYTF. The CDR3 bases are TGTGCCAGCAGCCAGGCCGGGGGAGGCTACACCTTC.

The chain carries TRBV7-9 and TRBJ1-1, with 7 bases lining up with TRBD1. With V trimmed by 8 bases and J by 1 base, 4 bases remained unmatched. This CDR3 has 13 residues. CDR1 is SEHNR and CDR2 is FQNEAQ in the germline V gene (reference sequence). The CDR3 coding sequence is TGTGCCAGCGAAGGACAGGAGAACACTGAAGCTTTCTTT. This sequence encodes CASEGQENTEAFF.

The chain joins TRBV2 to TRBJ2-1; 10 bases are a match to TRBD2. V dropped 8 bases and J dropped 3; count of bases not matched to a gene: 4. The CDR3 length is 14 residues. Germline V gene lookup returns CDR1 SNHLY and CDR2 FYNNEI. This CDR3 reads CASSGLADYNEQFF. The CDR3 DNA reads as TGTGCCAGCTCCGGACTAGCGGACTACAATGAGCAGTTCTTC.

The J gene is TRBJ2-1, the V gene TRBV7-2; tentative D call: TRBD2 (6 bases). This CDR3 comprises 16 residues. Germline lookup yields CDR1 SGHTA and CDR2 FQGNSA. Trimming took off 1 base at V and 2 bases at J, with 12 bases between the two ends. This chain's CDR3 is CASSLVGGTAYNEQFF. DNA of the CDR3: TGTGCCAGCAGCTTAGTAGGTGGGACTGCCTACAATGAGCAGTTCTTC.